This T cell receptor beta chain was documented in a study of T cell responses to AZD1222 COVID-19 vaccine. Clones were read by immunoSEQ multiplex PCR, and TCRdb kept only the in-frame ones, dropping some. This sample has 130,000 to 150,000 clones, with more than 85% found just once. The germline V gene has CDR1 MGHDK and CDR2 SYGVNS. The CDR3 spans 12 residues. V dropped 3 bases and J dropped 11 bases, with 11 bases sitting between them. The receptor's source is an adult in good health. The specimen comprised peripheral blood, sampled on day 0 of AZD1222 vaccination. The chain has TRBV25-1 and TRBJ1-5, with a weak D call TRBD1 (5 bases). The DNA for the CDR3 is TGTGCCAGCAGTGATGTCGGAGGGGCCCAGCATTTT. Protein sequence: CASSDVGGAQHF.